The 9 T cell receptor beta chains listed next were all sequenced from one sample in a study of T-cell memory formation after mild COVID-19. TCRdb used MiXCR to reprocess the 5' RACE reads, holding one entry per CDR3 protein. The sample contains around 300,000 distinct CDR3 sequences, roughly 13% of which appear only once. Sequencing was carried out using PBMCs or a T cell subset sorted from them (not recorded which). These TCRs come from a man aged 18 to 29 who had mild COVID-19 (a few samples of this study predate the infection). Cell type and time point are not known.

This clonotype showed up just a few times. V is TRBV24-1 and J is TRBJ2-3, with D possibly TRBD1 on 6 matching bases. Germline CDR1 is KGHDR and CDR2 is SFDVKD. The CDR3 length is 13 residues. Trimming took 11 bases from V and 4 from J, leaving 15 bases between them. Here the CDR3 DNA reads TGTGCCATCGAGGGGGATGTCGCAGATACGCAGTATTTT. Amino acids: CAIEGDVADTQYF.

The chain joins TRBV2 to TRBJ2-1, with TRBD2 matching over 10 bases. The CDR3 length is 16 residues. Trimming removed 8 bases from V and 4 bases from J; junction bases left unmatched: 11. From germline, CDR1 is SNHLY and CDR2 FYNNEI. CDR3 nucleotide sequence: TGTGCCAGCCCCGAAGGTTTGACTAGCGGGTACAATGAGCAGTTCTTC. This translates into CASPEGLTSGYNEQFF.

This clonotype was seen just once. The CDR3 coding sequence is TGTGCCAGCAGCACCGGGGGGGGGATACTTGGCAATGAGCAGTTCTTC. Translated: CASSTGGGILGNEQFF. This chain connects TRBV9 to TRBJ2-1; 8 nucleotides agree with TRBD2. Per germline, CDR1 SGDLS and CDR2 YYNGEE. V dropped 4 bases and J dropped 6; count of bases not matched to a gene: 12. This CDR3 spans 16 amino acids. Looking up the rest from reference TRBV9 and TRBJ2-1 gives the full variable domain: DSGVTQTPKHLITATGQRVTLRCSPRSGDLSVYWYQQSLDQGLQFLIQYYNGEERAKGNILERFSAQQFPDLHSELNLSSLELGDSALYFCASSTGGGILGNEQFFGPGTRLTVL.

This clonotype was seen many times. CDR3 in DNA: TGCGCCAGCAGCTTGTTCCCCCGGGGGAACTACAATGAGCAGTTCTTC. Its protein is CASSLFPRGNYNEQFF. The chain couples TRBV5-1 to TRBJ2-1, with D perhaps matching TRBD2 (6 bases). This CDR3 region has 16 residues. V was shortened by 1 base and J by 3 bases, with 14 bases between the two germline ends. The germline V gene has CDR1 SGHRS and CDR2 YFSETQ.

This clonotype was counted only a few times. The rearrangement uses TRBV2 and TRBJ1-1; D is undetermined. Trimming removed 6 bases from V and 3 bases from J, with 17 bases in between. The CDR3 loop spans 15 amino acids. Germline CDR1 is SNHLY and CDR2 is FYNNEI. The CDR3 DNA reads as TGTGCCAGCAGCGAGCTTGTAGGTTTAGACACTGAAGCTTTCTTT. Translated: CASSELVGLDTEAFF.

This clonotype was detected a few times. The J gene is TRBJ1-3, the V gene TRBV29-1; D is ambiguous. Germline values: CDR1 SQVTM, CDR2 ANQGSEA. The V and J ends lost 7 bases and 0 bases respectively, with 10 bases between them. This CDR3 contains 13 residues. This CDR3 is CSAWVTSGNTIYF. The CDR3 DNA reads TGCAGCGCTTGGGTCACCTCTGGAAACACCATATATTTT.

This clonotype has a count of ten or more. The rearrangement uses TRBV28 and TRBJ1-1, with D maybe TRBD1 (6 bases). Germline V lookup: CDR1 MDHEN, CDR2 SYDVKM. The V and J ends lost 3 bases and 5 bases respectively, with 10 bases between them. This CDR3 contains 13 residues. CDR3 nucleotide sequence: TGTGCCAGCAGTTTTGGAGGGGGGACTGAAGCTTTCTTT. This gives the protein CASSFGGGTEAFF.

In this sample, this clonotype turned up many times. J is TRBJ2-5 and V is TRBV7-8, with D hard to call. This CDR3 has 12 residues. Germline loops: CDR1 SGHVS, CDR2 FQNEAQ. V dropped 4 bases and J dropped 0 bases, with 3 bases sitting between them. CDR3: CASSWDQETQYF. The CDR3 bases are TGTGCCAGCAGCTGGGACCAAGAGACCCAGTACTTC.

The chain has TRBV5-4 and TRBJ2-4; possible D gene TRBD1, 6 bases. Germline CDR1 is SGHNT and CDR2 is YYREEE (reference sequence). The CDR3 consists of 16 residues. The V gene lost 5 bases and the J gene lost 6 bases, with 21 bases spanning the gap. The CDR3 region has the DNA TGTGCCAGCAGGGAGGCAGGGGACCTGACGTCAAACATTCAGTACTTC. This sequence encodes CASREAGDLTSNIQYF.